The following is a T cell receptor (beta chain) sequence with its context. Its antigen is unidentified. The sample is drawn from a study of cytomegalovirus exposure and HLA in healthy donors. 13 Jbeta primers and 60 Vbeta primers were used for the PCR. Sequencing was performed with immunoSEQ multiplex PCR; in TCRdb, only in-frame clones are kept and a portion is missing. In all, the sample yields about 64,000 clones. Germline V gene sequence: CDR1 MGHDK, CDR2 SYGVNS. V was pared by 3 bases and J by 0 bases, with 14 bases between. The CDR3 has 16 residues. Findings of the study overall: Whilst most TCR sequences proved rare, a subset of public TCRs occurred across many donors. On later analysis, the bulk of CMV-associated TCR beta chains appeared to be HLA-restricted.

Sequenced: PBMCs. This chain uses TRBV25-1 with TRBJ1-2, with D unresolved. The receptor comes from a woman aged 18-35 years in good health and CMV-seronegative. The CDR3 loop is CASSDLPQNSNYGYTF. The DNA for the CDR3 is TGTGCCAGCAGTGATCTCCCCCAGAATTCTAACTATGGCTACACCTTC.